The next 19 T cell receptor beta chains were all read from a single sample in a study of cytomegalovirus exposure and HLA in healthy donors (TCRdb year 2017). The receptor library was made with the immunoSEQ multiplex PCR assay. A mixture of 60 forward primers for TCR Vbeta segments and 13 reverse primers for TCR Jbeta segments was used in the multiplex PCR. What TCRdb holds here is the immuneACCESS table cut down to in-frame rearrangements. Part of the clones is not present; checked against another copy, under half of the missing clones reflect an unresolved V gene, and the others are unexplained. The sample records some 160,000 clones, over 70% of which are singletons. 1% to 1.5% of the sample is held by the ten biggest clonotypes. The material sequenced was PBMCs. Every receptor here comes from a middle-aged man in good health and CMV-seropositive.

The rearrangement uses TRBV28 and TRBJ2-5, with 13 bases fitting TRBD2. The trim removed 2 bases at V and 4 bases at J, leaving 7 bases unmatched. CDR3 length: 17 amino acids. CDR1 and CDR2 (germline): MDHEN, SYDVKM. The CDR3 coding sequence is TGTGCCAGCAGTTTACAGAGGACTAGCGGGAGTGGAGAGACCCAGTACTTC. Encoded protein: CASSLQRTSGSGETQYF.

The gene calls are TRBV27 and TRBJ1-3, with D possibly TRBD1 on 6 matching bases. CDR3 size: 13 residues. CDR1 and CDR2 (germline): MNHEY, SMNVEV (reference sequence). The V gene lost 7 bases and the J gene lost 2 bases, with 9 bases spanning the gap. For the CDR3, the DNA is TGTGCCAGCAAAAGGACAGCTGGAAACACCATATATTTT. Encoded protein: CASKRTAGNTIYF.

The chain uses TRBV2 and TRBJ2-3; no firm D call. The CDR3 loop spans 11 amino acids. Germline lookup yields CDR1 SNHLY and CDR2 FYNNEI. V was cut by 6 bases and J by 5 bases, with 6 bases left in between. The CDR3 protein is CASSYQDTQYF. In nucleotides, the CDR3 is TGTGCCAGCAGCTACCAAGATACGCAGTATTTT. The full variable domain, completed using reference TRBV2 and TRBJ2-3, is EPEVTQTPSHQVTQMGQEVILRCVPISNHLYFYWYRQILGQKVEFLVSFYNNEISEKSEIFDDQFSVERPDGSNFTLKIRSTKLEDSAMYFCASSYQDTQYFGPGTRLTVL.

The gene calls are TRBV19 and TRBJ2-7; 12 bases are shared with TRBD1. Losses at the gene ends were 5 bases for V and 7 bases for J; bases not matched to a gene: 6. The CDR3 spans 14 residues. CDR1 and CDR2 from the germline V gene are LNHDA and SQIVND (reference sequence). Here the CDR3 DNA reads TGTGCCAGTAGTGTGGGACAGGGGGCAGGGGAGCAGTACTTC. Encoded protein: CASSVGQGAGEQYF.

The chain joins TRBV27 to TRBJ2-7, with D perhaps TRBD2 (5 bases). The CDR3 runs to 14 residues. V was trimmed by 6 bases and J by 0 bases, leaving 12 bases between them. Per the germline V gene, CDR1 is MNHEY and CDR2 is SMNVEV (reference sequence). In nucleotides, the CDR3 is TGTGCCAGCAGGGTTATGGGGAGCTCCTACGAGCAGTACTTC. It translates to CASRVMGSSYEQYF.

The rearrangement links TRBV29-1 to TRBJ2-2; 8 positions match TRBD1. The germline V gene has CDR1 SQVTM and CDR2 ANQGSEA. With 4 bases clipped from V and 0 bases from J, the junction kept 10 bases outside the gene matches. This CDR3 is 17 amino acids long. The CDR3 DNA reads TGCAGCGTTGGGGGTCAGGGGGCCGGATCGAACACCGGGGAGCTGTTTTTT. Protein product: CSVGGQGAGSNTGELFF.

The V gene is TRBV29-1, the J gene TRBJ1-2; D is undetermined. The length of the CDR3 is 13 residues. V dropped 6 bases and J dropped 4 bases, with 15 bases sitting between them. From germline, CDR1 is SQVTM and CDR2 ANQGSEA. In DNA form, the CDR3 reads TGCAGCGTGGGTGCGGGCGGACTCTATGGCTACACCTTC. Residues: CSVGAGGLYGYTF.

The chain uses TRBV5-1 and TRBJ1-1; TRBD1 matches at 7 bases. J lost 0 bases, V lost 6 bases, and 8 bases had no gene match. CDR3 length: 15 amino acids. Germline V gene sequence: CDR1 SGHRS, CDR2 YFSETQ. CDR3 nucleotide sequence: TGCGCCAGCACCGAGGGGGCAGGACTGAACACTGAAGCTTTCTTT. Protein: CASTEGAGLNTEAFF.

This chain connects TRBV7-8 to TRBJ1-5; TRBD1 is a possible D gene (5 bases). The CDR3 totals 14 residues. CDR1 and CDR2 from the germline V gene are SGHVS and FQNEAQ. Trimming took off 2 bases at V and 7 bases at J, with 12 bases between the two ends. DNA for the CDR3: TGTGCCAGCAGCTTAATCCAGGGAGGCCAGCCCCAGCATTTT. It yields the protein CASSLIQGGQPQHF.

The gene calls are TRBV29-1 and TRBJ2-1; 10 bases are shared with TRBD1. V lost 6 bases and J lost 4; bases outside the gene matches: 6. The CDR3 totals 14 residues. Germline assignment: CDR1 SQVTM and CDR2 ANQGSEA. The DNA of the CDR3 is TGCAGCGTCCCGCAGGGACAGGGGTACAATGAGCAGTTCTTC. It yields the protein CSVPQGQGYNEQFF.

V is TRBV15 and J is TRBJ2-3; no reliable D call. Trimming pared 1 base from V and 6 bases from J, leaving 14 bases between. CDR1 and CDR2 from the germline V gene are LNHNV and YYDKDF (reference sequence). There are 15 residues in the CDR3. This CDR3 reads CATSRGGAAADTQYF. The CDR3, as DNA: TGTGCCACCAGCAGAGGAGGCGCGGCGGCGGATACGCAGTATTTT.

The CDR3 coding sequence is TGCGCCAGCAGCTTGGGGGACAGGGGGAGAAACACCATATATTTT. It specifies CASSLGDRGRNTIYF. This chain joins TRBV5-1 and TRBJ1-3, with 11 bases identical to TRBD1. The CDR3 runs 15 residues. J gave up 5 bases and V 0 bases, and 1 base lay outside the gene matches. The V gene's germline CDR1 is SGHRS and CDR2 YFSETQ.

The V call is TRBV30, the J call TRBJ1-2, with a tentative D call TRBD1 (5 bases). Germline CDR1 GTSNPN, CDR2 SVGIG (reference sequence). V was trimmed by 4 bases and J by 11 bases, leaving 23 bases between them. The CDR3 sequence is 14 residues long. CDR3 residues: CAWKFIGGTLSYTF. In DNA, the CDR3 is TGTGCCTGGAAATTTATCGGGGGAACACTCTCGTACACCTTC.

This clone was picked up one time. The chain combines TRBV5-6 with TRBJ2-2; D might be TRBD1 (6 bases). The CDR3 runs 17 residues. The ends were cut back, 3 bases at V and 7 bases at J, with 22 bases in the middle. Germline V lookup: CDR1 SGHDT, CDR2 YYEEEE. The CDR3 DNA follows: TGTGCCAGCAGCTCGGCCCACGGCAGGGGTTTTGGCGGGGAGCTGTTTTTT. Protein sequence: CASSSAHGRGFGGELFF.

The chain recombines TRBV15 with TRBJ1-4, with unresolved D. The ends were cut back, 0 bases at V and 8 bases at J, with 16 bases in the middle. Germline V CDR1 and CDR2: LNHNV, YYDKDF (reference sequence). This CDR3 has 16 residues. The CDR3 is CATSRDVTGTAEKLFF. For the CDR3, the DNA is TGTGCCACCAGCAGAGATGTAACGGGTACGGCGGAAAAACTGTTTTTT.

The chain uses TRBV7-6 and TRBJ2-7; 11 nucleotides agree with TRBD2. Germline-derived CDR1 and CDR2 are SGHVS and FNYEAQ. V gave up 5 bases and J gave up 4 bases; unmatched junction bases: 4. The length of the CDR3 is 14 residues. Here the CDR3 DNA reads TGTGCCAGCAGCCCGGGACTAGCGGCTTACGAGCAGTACTTC. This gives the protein CASSPGLAAYEQYF.

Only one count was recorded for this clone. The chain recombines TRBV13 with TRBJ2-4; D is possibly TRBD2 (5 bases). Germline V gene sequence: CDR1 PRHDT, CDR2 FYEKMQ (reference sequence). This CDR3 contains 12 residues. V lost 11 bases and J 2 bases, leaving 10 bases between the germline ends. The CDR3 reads CASGETKNIQYF. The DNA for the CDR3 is TGTGCCTCCGGGGAAACCAAAAACATTCAGTACTTC.

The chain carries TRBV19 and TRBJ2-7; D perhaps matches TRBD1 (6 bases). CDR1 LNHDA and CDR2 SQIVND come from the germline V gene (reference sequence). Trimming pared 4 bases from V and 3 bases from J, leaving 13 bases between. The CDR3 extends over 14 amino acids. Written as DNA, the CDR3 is TGTGCCAGTAGTAAAACCGGGACACACTACGAGCAGTACTTC. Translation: CASSKTGTHYEQYF.

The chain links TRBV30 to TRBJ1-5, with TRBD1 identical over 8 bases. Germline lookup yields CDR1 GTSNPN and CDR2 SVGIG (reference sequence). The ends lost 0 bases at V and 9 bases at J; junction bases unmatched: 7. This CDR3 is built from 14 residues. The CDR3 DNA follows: TGTGCCTGGAGTGTTGGACAGGGTCATATGCCCCAGCATTTT. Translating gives CAWSVGQGHMPQHF.